The 30 T cell receptor beta chains below all came from one sample that was sequenced in a study of blood T cell repertoires in COVID-19. Clones were read by immunoSEQ multiplex PCR, and TCRdb kept only the in-frame ones, dropping some. The sample has approximately 290,000 clones; approximately 90% are singletons. Material for sequencing was peripheral blood. These TCRs come from a young man with active or convalescent COVID-19.

This chain connects TRBV5-4 to TRBJ2-7; 10 bases are a match to TRBD1. The V and J ends lost 4 bases and 4 bases, in that order; junction bases with no gene match: 8. The CDR3 sequence is 15 residues long. Germline loops: CDR1 SGHNT, CDR2 YYREEE (reference sequence). The CDR3 reads CASSVRDRGIYEQYF. The DNA of the CDR3 is TGTGCCAGCAGCGTCCGGGACAGGGGTATTTACGAGCAGTACTTC. Combining the CDR3 with reference TRBV5-4 and TRBJ2-7 gives the whole variable domain ETGVTQSPTHLIKTRGQQVTLRCSSQSGHNTVSWYQQALGQGPQFIFQYYREEENGRGNFPPRFSGLQFPNYSSELNVNALELDDSALYLCASSVRDRGIYEQYFGPGTRLTVT.

The chain joins TRBV7-9 to TRBJ2-1; 8 bases fit TRBD2. Per the germline V gene, CDR1 is SEHNR and CDR2 is FQNEAQ (reference sequence). Losses at the gene ends were 1 base for V and 4 bases for J; bases not matched to a gene: 3. This CDR3 is 15 amino acids long. The CDR3 nucleotides are TGTGCCAGCAGCTTAGTCGGGAGGGGGTACAATGAGCAGTTCTTC. Its protein is CASSLVGRGYNEQFF. The complete variable domain, with remaining parts taken from reference TRBV7-9 and TRBJ2-1, reads DTGVSQNPRHKITKRGQNVTFRCDPISEHNRLYWYRQTLGQGPEFLTYFQNEAQLEKSRLLSDRFSAERPKGSFSTLEIQRTEQGDSAMYLCASSLVGRGYNEQFFGPGTRLTVL.

This clone was counted a single time. The chain recombines TRBV15 with TRBJ1-6, with 7 bases that match TRBD1. From germline, CDR1 is LNHNV and CDR2 YYDKDF (reference sequence). V lost 2 bases to trimming and J lost 10 bases; unmatched junction nucleotides: 8. The CDR3 totals 15 residues. The CDR3 reads CATSRHRGLNSPLHF. CDR3 nucleotide sequence: TGTGCCACCAGCAGACACAGGGGTTTGAACTCACCCCTCCACTTT.

The rearrangement links TRBV11-2 to TRBJ2-3, with D perhaps TRBD2 (5 bases). The V and J ends lost 5 bases and 2 bases respectively, with 17 bases between them. There are 16 residues in the CDR3. Germline V gene data show CDR1 as SGHAT and CDR2 as FQNNGV. CDR3 nucleotide sequence: TGTGCCAGCAGCCTTCAGCGGCAGGCGTTCACAGATACGCAGTATTTT. It specifies CASSLQRQAFTDTQYF.

This clone was recorded a few times. The chain joins TRBV7-9 to TRBJ1-2; 8 positions match TRBD1. The germline gives CDR1 SEHNR, CDR2 FQNEAQ (reference sequence). J gave up 4 bases and V 5 bases, and 6 bases lay outside the gene matches. The CDR3 totals 14 residues. The CDR3 loop reads CASSPETGVYGYTF. The CDR3 DNA reads as TGTGCCAGCAGCCCGGAGACAGGGGTCTATGGCTACACCTTC. Supplemented by reference TRBV7-9 and TRBJ1-2, the full variable domain reads DTGVSQNPRHKITKRGQNVTFRCDPISEHNRLYWYRQTLGQGPEFLTYFQNEAQLEKSRLLSDRFSAERPKGSFSTLEIQRTEQGDSAMYLCASSPETGVYGYTFGSGTRLTVV.

This rearrangement joins TRBV14 to TRBJ1-2; 8 bases are shared with TRBD1. Unmatched junction bases numbered 5, after V lost 1 base and J lost 7 bases. The V gene's germline CDR1 is SGHDN and CDR2 FVKESK. The CDR3 is made up of 14 amino acids. This CDR3 reads CASSQVQGASGYTF. CDR3 DNA: TGTGCCAGCAGCCAAGTTCAGGGGGCGAGTGGCTACACCTTC.

The gene calls are TRBV5-1 and TRBJ1-3; D perhaps matches TRBD1 (6 bases). V lost 4 bases and J 0 bases, leaving 11 bases between the germline ends. CDR3 size: 15 residues. CDR1 is SGHRS, CDR2 YFSETQ, per germline. Here the CDR3 DNA reads TGCGCCAGCAGCCCCGGGACACGCTCTGGAAACACCATATATTTT. Amino acid sequence: CASSPGTRSGNTIYF.

J is TRBJ2-7 and V is TRBV3-1 (or the pseudogene TRBV3-2); no reliable D call. CDR3 length: 14 amino acids. CDR1 is LGHDT and CDR2 is YNNKEL in the germline V gene (reference sequence). Trimming took 1 base from V and 2 from J, leaving 9 bases between them. CDR3 bases: TGTGCCAGCAGCCAAGGGCACATGGCCTACGAGCAGTACTTC. This encodes CASSQGHMAYEQYF.

This sequence joins TRBV6-2 or TRBV6-3 and TRBJ2-7; D is possibly TRBD1 (5 bases). The CDR3 loop spans 13 amino acids. V shed 2 bases and J shed 6 bases, with 11 bases lying between them. Per the germline V gene, CDR1 is MNHEY and CDR2 is SVGEGT. The CDR3 DNA reads as TGTGCCAGCAGTTACGACAGTTTAAGCGAGCAGTACTTC. It encodes CASSYDSLSEQYF.

The chain joins TRBV5-1 to TRBJ2-5, with unresolved D. From germline, CDR1 is SGHRS and CDR2 YFSETQ. The CDR3 is 13 residues long. The V end lost 4 bases, the J end lost 5 bases, and 12 bases lay between the germline ends. This chain's CDR3 is CASSDFARETQYF. The CDR3 DNA reads TGCGCCAGCAGCGACTTTGCGCGGGAGACCCAGTACTTC.

The count of this clone is one. The V call is TRBV5-1, the J call TRBJ2-3, with 10 bases identical to TRBD2. J was trimmed by 6 bases and V by 4 bases; bases with no gene match: 11. In germline, CDR1 is SGHRS, CDR2 YFSETQ. The CDR3 runs to 16 residues. This chain's CDR3 is CASSPQPTAGGDTQYF. In DNA form, the CDR3 reads TGCGCCAGCAGCCCCCAACCAACAGCGGGAGGGGATACGCAGTATTTT.

The rearrangement joins TRBV5-1 to TRBJ2-5, with TRBD1 matching over 9 bases. This CDR3 is 14 amino acids long. Germline CDR1 is SGHRS and CDR2 is YFSETQ. The ends lost 1 base at V and 3 bases at J; junction bases unmatched: 1. Here the CDR3 DNA reads TGCGCCAGCAGCTTGAGGGACAGGGAAGAGACCCAGTACTTC. Its translation: CASSLRDREETQYF.

The V call is TRBV7-9, the J call TRBJ2-7, with D maybe TRBD2 (5 bases). The CDR3 runs to 14 residues. Germline loops: CDR1 SEHNR, CDR2 FQNEAQ (reference sequence). The germline V and J ends were trimmed by 4 bases and 3 bases, with 13 bases remaining between them. The CDR3 is CASSSRVVVYEQYF. CDR3 nucleotide sequence: TGTGCCAGCAGCTCGCGGGTCGTGGTCTACGAGCAGTACTTC.

The chain uses TRBV7-3 and TRBJ2-1; 13 bases line up with TRBD2. J lost 7 bases, V lost 4 bases, and 13 bases had no gene match. CDR3 length: 18 residues. The germline CDR1 and CDR2 sequences are SGHTA and FQGTGA. CDR3 DNA: TGTGCCAGCAGCTCTAGGACTAGCGGGAGCCCAAGGGAAAATGAGCAGTTCTTC. Translating gives CASSSRTSGSPRENEQFF.

The CDR3 nucleotides are TGTGCCAGCAGCCCGACTAGCGGGAGGAGCAACGAGCAGTACTTC. It encodes CASSPTSGRSNEQYF. V and J are TRBV3-1 (or the pseudogene TRBV3-2) and TRBJ2-7; 13 bases line up with TRBD2. This CDR3 is 15 amino acids long. The germline V gene encodes CDR1 LGHDT and CDR2 YNNKEL (reference sequence). The V segment lost 4 bases and the J segment 5 bases; nucleotides outside the gene matches: 5.

This sequence joins TRBV6-2 or TRBV6-3 and TRBJ2-5, with D possibly matching TRBD1 (6 bases). The CDR3 spans 16 residues. The ends were cut back, 0 bases at V and 5 bases at J, with 16 bases in the middle. Germline values: CDR1 MNHEY, CDR2 SVGEGT. CDR3 amino acids: CASSYSQGPSGETQYF. DNA of the CDR3: TGTGCCAGCAGTTACTCGCAGGGGCCGAGTGGGGAGACCCAGTACTTC.

DNA for the CDR3: TGTGCCAGCAGCTTGGTTGGCGGGAGTGTTCAAGAGACCCAGTACTTC. It encodes CASSLVGGSVQETQYF. The chain is built from TRBV5-6 and TRBJ2-5; 7 bases map to TRBD2. V shed 0 bases and J 2 bases; nucleotides not matched to a gene: 7. Germline V gene lookup returns CDR1 SGHDT and CDR2 YYEEEE. The CDR3 contains 16 residues.

The chain links TRBV2 to TRBJ1-4; maybe TRBD1 (5 bases). Germline-derived CDR1 and CDR2 are SNHLY and FYNNEI. The CDR3 totals 14 residues. Trimming cost V 6 bases and J 8 bases, with 16 bases left between them. The CDR3 sequence is CASRRDYSGEKLFF. In DNA, the CDR3 is TGTGCCAGCAGACGGGACTACTCGGGGGAAAAACTGTTTTTT. Full variable domain (rest looked up from reference TRBV2 and TRBJ1-4): EPEVTQTPSHQVTQMGQEVILRCVPISNHLYFYWYRQILGQKVEFLVSFYNNEISEKSEIFDDQFSVERPDGSNFTLKIRSTKLEDSAMYFCASRRDYSGEKLFFGSGTQLSVL.

The chain employs TRBV5-4 and TRBJ1-1; TRBD1 matches 7 bases. CDR1 SGHNT and CDR2 YYREEE come from the germline V gene (reference sequence). Trimming took 0 bases from V and 2 from J; bases not matched to a gene: 1. The CDR3 has 14 residues. CDR3 sequence reads: CASSLDRGNTEAFF. The CDR3 region has the DNA TGTGCCAGCAGCTTGGACAGGGGCAACACTGAAGCTTTCTTT. Combining the CDR3 with reference TRBV5-4 and TRBJ1-1 gives the whole variable domain ETGVTQSPTHLIKTRGQQVTLRCSSQSGHNTVSWYQQALGQGPQFIFQYYREEENGRGNFPPRFSGLQFPNYSSELNVNALELDDSALYLCASSLDRGNTEAFFGQGTRLTVV.

This clone showed up just once. This rearrangement joins TRBV6-6 to TRBJ2-1; TRBD2 is a possible D gene (6 bases). Germline values: CDR1 MNHNY, CDR2 SVGAGI (reference sequence). V was cut by 0 bases and J by 4 bases, with 10 bases left in between. The CDR3 consists of 15 residues. The CDR3 loop is CASSYSAGRYNEQFF. The CDR3 DNA is TGTGCCAGCAGTTACTCGGCGGGGAGGTACAATGAGCAGTTCTTC.

This sequence joins TRBV7-3 and TRBJ2-1; tentative D call: TRBD2 (5 bases). The CDR3 is 13 amino acids. Between the trimmed V and J ends, which lost 3 bases and 7 bases, there was a span of 10 bases. The germline V gene has CDR1 SGHTA and CDR2 FQGTGA. CDR3 in amino acids: CASSFGIANEQFF. CDR3 sequence (DNA): TGTGCCAGCAGCTTCGGGATCGCTAATGAGCAGTTCTTC.

The chain uses TRBV15 and TRBJ2-1; TRBD2 matches at 12 bases. The CDR3 spans 15 residues. Unmatched junction bases numbered 5, after V lost 2 bases and J lost 9 bases. Germline CDR1 is LNHNV and CDR2 is YYDKDF (reference sequence). The CDR3 DNA follows: TGTGCCACCAGCAGAACGCGGACTAGCGGGGTTGAGCAGTTCTTC. Protein: CATSRTRTSGVEQFF.

This chain connects TRBV29-1 to TRBJ2-3, with TRBD2 identical over 7 bases. This CDR3 region has 17 residues. The germline CDR1 and CDR2 sequences are SQVTM and ANQGSEA. V was pared by 4 bases and J by 1 base, with 14 bases of the junction left unmatched. The CDR3: CSVGTWGGWSGTDTQYF. The CDR3 DNA reads TGCAGCGTTGGGACGTGGGGGGGTTGGTCGGGCACAGATACGCAGTATTTT.

The rearrangement joins TRBV28 to TRBJ2-2, with TRBD2 matching over 8 bases. There are 15 residues in the CDR3. Germline V gene sequence: CDR1 MDHEN, CDR2 SYDVKM. J gave up 6 bases and V 2 bases, and 5 bases lay outside the gene matches. The CDR3: CASSLRTSKAGELFF. The CDR3 DNA reads TGTGCCAGCAGTTTACGGACTAGCAAGGCCGGGGAGCTGTTTTTT.

The V and J genes are TRBV5-1 and TRBJ2-1; TRBD2 aligns across 13 bases. V dropped 5 bases and J dropped 3; count of bases not matched to a gene: 2. CDR1 SGHRS and CDR2 YFSETQ come from the germline V gene. The CDR3 spans 15 residues. The chain's CDR3 is CASRGTSGDYNEQFF. The CDR3 DNA reads as TGCGCCAGCAGAGGGACTAGCGGGGACTACAATGAGCAGTTCTTC.

The chain uses TRBV27 and TRBJ1-2, with TRBD1 as a possible D gene (5 bases). Germline CDR1 MNHEY, CDR2 SMNVEV (reference sequence). V lost 3 bases to trimming and J lost 8 bases, with 16 bases between them. This CDR3 spans 14 amino acids. The CDR3 loop reads CASSFREQVKGYTF. DNA for the CDR3: TGTGCCAGCAGTTTTAGGGAACAGGTTAAGGGCTACACCTTC.

This clone has just one count. The gene calls are TRBV27 and TRBJ2-1, with a possible D match to TRBD2 (6 bases). Germline assignment: CDR1 MNHEY and CDR2 SMNVEV (reference sequence). With 7 bases removed from V and 6 bases from J, the gap between germline ends came to 16 bases. The CDR3 runs 14 residues. The CDR3 coding sequence is TGTGCCAGCAATCGACTAGATCTAGGCAATGAGCAGTTCTTC. It codes for CASNRLDLGNEQFF.

The gene calls are TRBV5-6 and TRBJ2-7, with TRBD1 identical over 7 bases. V lost 4 bases, J lost 2 bases, and 6 bases stayed unmatched. Germline assignment: CDR1 SGHDT and CDR2 YYEEEE. The CDR3 runs to 14 residues. The CDR3 protein is CASSLRDSPYEQYF. Here the CDR3 DNA reads TGTGCCAGCAGCCTCCGGGACAGTCCCTACGAGCAGTACTTC.

The genes are TRBV11-2 and TRBJ2-2, with unresolved D. Germline CDR1 and CDR2: SGHAT and FQNNGV. The CDR3 loop spans 11 amino acids. V lost 3 bases and J 7 bases, leaving 3 bases between the germline ends. The CDR3 nucleotides are TGTGCCAGCAGCTTCGGCGGGGAGCTGTTTTTT. Translating gives CASSFGGELFF.

This clone has only one observation. J is TRBJ2-3 and V is TRBV18; D gene ambiguous. The CDR3 loop spans 14 amino acids. Germline V gives CDR1 KGHSH, CDR2 LQKENI. Trimming cost V 3 bases and J 4 bases, with 11 bases left between them. CDR3 sequence (DNA): TGTGCCAGCTCACCCGACGGGTCCCCAGATACGCAGTATTTT. It specifies CASSPDGSPDTQYF. Complete variable domain (other parts from reference TRBV18 and TRBJ2-3): NAGVMQNPRHLVRRRGQEARLRCSPMKGHSHVYWYRQLPEEGLKFMVYLQKENIIDESGMPKERFSAEFPKEGPSILRIQQVVRGDSAAYFCASSPDGSPDTQYFGPGTRLTVL.